A single sample is the source of the 15 T cell receptor beta chains below, sequenced in a study of T cell repertoires in cytomegalovirus infection. TCRdb redid the calling of the reads with MiXCR, one entry per CDR3 protein. The sample lists hundreds of thousands of distinct CDR3 sequences, under 55% occurring once. No cognate antigen is known for these TCRs. The material sequenced was cultured PBMCs, taken from culture after CMV antigen stimulation. The receptors were gathered from a human donor in good health (CMV status not recorded). Some clones in this sample may be carry-over from other donors' samples.

The J gene is TRBJ1-2, the V gene TRBV4-1; D unclear. Trimming removed 0 bases from V and 8 bases from J, with 7 bases in between. This CDR3 is 12 amino acids long. Germline CDR1 reads MGHRA; CDR2 reads YSYEKL. The CDR3 spells CASSQDRAGYTF. The CDR3 region has the DNA TGCGCCAGCAGCCAAGATCGGGCCGGCTACACCTTC.

The table lists this clonotype with a few counts. This chain links TRBV6-2 or TRBV6-3 with TRBJ1-5, with 9 positions matching TRBD1. J was trimmed by 5 bases and V by 6 bases; bases with no gene match: 5. The length of the CDR3 is 14 residues. Germline V gene sequence: CDR1 MNHEY, CDR2 SVGEGT. CDR3 protein: CASRSRDRDQPQHF. The CDR3 DNA is TGTGCCAGCAGAAGCCGGGACAGGGATCAGCCCCAGCATTTT.

The chain uses TRBV7-8 and TRBJ2-2; the match to TRBD2 covers 8 bases. The CDR3 runs to 15 residues. CDR1 and CDR2 (germline): SGHVS, FQNEAQ. V shed 3 bases and J 6 bases; nucleotides not matched to a gene: 6. The CDR3 protein is CASSFQRGFPGELFF. The CDR3 bases are TGTGCCAGCAGCTTCCAGCGGGGGTTCCCCGGGGAGCTGTTTTTT.

The CDR3 DNA reads as TGTGCCAGCAGCTTGGGGGGGACAGTCAATCAGCCCCAGCATTTT. The encoded protein is CASSLGGTVNQPQHF. The rearrangement joins TRBV5-5 to TRBJ1-5; 7 positions match TRBD1. The CDR3 contains 15 residues. Trimming took 0 bases from V and 3 from J; bases not matched to a gene: 3. CDR1 is SGHKS and CDR2 is YYEKEE in the germline V gene (reference sequence).

This clonotype was detected ten times or more. The J gene is TRBJ1-5, the V gene TRBV19; D possibly corresponds to TRBD1 (5 bases). Germline assignment: CDR1 LNHDA and CDR2 SQIVND (reference sequence). The CDR3 is 15 amino acids. V lost 5 bases, J lost 0 bases, and 11 bases lay in between. The CDR3 loop reads CASSPTAYSNQPQHF. CDR3 nucleotide sequence: TGTGCCAGTAGTCCGACAGCATATAGCAATCAGCCCCAGCATTTT.

This clonotype was seen a few times. The chain employs TRBV12-3 or TRBV12-4 and TRBJ1-5; D ambiguous. The CDR3 sequence is 14 residues long. Trimming shortened V by 6 bases and J by 3 bases, and 12 bases separated the two germline ends. CDR3 region: CASSPTETNQPQHF. The CDR3 coding sequence is TGTGCCAGCAGCCCAACGGAGACCAATCAGCCCCAGCATTTT.

This chain joins TRBV6-1 and TRBJ2-5; D might be TRBD1 (5 bases). Trimming took 6 bases from V and 4 from J, leaving 21 bases between them. Germline V gene sequence: CDR1 MNHNS, CDR2 SASEGT. The CDR3 length is 16 residues. The CDR3 nucleotides read TGTGCCAGCAGCCTACTGGGGCCCGGGCCCAGAGAGACCCAGTACTTC. This sequence encodes CASSLLGPGPRETQYF.

The rearrangement uses TRBV10-3 and TRBJ1-1; 7 bases are shared with TRBD1. CDR3 size: 15 residues. The ends lost 2 bases at V and 6 bases at J; junction bases unmatched: 9. CDR1 and CDR2 (germline): ENHRY, SYGVKD. As DNA, the CDR3 is TGTGCCATCAGTGAGCAGACAGGGTGGTTCTCTGAAGCTTTCTTT. It is translated as CAISEQTGWFSEAFF.

V is TRBV7-6 and J is TRBJ2-3, with 8 bases identical to TRBD2. The CDR3 runs 15 residues. Trimming cost V 0 bases and J 5 bases; bases outside gene matches: 4. Germline V gene lookup returns CDR1 SGHVS and CDR2 FNYEAQ. DNA for the CDR3: TGTGCCAGCAGCTTAGCCGGGGGGGGTGGAGATACGCAGTATTTT. It translates to CASSLAGGGGDTQYF.

This chain joins TRBV7-2 and TRBJ2-1; possibly TRBD2 for D (5 bases). The germline V gene encodes CDR1 SGHTA and CDR2 FQGNSA. The CDR3 length is 15 residues. V gave up 1 base and J gave up 4 bases, with 11 bases separating them. The CDR3 nucleotides read TGTGCCAGCAGCTTAGTTGCGGGCCTTTACAATGAGCAGTTCTTC. Translation gives CASSLVAGLYNEQFF.

The J gene is TRBJ2-1, the V gene TRBV27, with 8 bases aligning to TRBD1. Germline-derived CDR1 and CDR2 are MNHEY and SMNVEV (reference sequence). Unmatched junction bases numbered 2, after V lost 2 bases and J lost 2 bases. This CDR3 is 15 amino acids long. The CDR3 here is CASSLMTGAYNEQFF. The CDR3 DNA follows: TGTGCCAGCAGTTTAATGACAGGGGCCTACAATGAGCAGTTCTTC.

This clonotype was counted between two and nine times. The chain uses TRBV27 and TRBJ1-6, with 8 positions matching TRBD1. CDR3 length: 15 residues. V lost 1 base, J lost 9 bases, and 5 bases stayed unmatched. Germline V lookup: CDR1 MNHEY, CDR2 SMNVEV (reference sequence). The CDR3 coding sequence is TGTGCCAGCAGTTTATTGGGACAGGCGGGTTCACCCCTCCACTTT. This sequence encodes CASSLLGQAGSPLHF.

The table lists this clonotype with a few counts. J is TRBJ1-2 and V is TRBV7-9, with unresolved D. Trimming stripped 7 bases from V and 6 bases from J, with 21 bases between. The CDR3 spans 15 residues. CDR1 SEHNR and CDR2 FQNEAQ come from the germline V gene (reference sequence). DNA of the CDR3: TGTGCCAGCACGTCCGGTCTCTTTAGGGCGGATGGCTACACCTTC. As protein: CASTSGLFRADGYTF. The whole variable domain, filled in from reference TRBV7-9 and TRBJ1-2, reads DTGVSQNPRHKITKRGQNVTFRCDPISEHNRLYWYRQTLGQGPEFLTYFQNEAQLEKSRLLSDRFSAERPKGSFSTLEIQRTEQGDSAMYLCASTSGLFRADGYTFGSGTRLTVV.

The rearrangement links TRBV10-3 to TRBJ2-7; 9 bases fit TRBD2. Per germline, CDR1 ENHRY and CDR2 SYGVKD. V was clipped by 10 bases and J by 3 bases; unmatched bases: 10. The CDR3 spans 14 residues. CDR3 in DNA: TGTGCCACGAGCGCGGTAGCGGGAGACTACGAGCAGTACTTC. This codes for CATSAVAGDYEQYF.

The chain couples TRBV5-1 to TRBJ2-1; 15 bases are a match to TRBD2. CDR1 and CDR2 (germline): SGHRS, YFSETQ. The CDR3 length is 16 residues. J was trimmed by 9 bases and V by 3 bases; bases with no gene match: 7. Here the CDR3 reads CASSSGTSGRSAEQFF. In nucleotides, the CDR3 is TGCGCCAGCAGCTCAGGGACTAGCGGGAGGTCGGCTGAGCAGTTCTTC.